Sequencing of this T cell receptor (beta chain) was carried out in a study of cytomegalovirus exposure and HLA in healthy donors. Whole-study results and caveats: Cytomegalovirus association was assigned to about 180 TCR beta chains. In vitro assays verified that three CMV-associated chains recognized CMV antigens specifically.

Of note for this clone: No antigen is known for it.

This CDR3 has 13 residues. The germline V gene has CDR1 SGHTA and CDR2 FQGTGA. Between the trimmed V and J ends, which lost 5 bases and 0 bases, there was a span of 7 bases. The assay was immunoSEQ multiplex PCR, and TCRdb's table has in-frame clones only and misses some. This repertoire shows about 140,000 clones, approximately 82% found once; its top ten account for just under 30%. This clonotype originated in a young man in good health and CMV-seropositive. This sequence joins TRBV7-3 and TRBJ2-5; D not certain. Sequenced: PBMCs. The CDR3 DNA is TGTGCCAGCAGCCGGTCATACCAAGAGACCCAGTACTTC. Protein sequence: CASSRSYQETQYF.